The sequence of this TCR beta chain was determined in a study of CD8+ T cells in alopecia areata. Study-wide context: Tofacitinib ran 6 to 18 months, followed by 6 months off drug.

There are 11 residues in the CDR3. With V trimmed by 4 bases and J by 15 bases, 7 bases remained unmatched. Germline loops: CDR1 SGHDT, CDR2 YYEEEE. Comments on this clone: Its antigen is unidentified.

RNA extraction was followed by reverse transcription into cDNA, which acted as the sequencing template. Repertoires were generated with immunoSEQ multiplex PCR, while TCRdb's copy carries only in-frame clones and drops some. In the table there are some 130,000 clones, about 50% of which are singletons. General study results and limits: With patients, TCR sharing proved less clear than in mice, a difference possibly related to HLA. Clonality in lesional scalp, especially alopecia totalis/universalis, exceeded that of normal scalp.

The clonotype originates from a human donor with alopecia areata. The sequenced sample was CD8+ T cells sorted from blood, obtained at week 0. The rearrangement links TRBV5-6 to TRBJ2-1, with 7 positions matching TRBD2. The CDR3 nucleotides are TGTGCCAGCAGCAAGGGACTAATGGGGTTCTTC. This translates into CASSKGLMGFF.